These T cell receptor beta chains were read from a single sample in a study of blood T cell repertoires in COVID-19. TCRdb keeps only in-frame clones here, not all; method: immunoSEQ multiplex PCR. Here the sample spans approximately 170,000 clones, about 87% being singletons. What was sequenced was peripheral blood. The receptors originated from a man aged 55 to 69 with acute or convalescent COVID-19. CDR3s include the opening cysteine and the closing phenylalanine or tryptophan.

j_gene	v_gene	CDR3aa
TRBJ1-2	TRBV18	CASSPLQESPDGYTF
TRBJ2-6	TRBV19	CASSITGPGANVLTF
TRBJ1-1	TRBV5-1	CASTSGDLNTEAFF
TRBJ2-7	TRBV19	CASRELGEPEQYF
TRBJ2-1	TRBV6-1	CASSEDRSSYNEQFF
TRBJ1-3	TRBV5-1	CASSLDQGASGNTIYF
TRBJ1-3	TRBV10-2	CASSESRGNTIYF
TRBJ2-1	TRBV30	CAWVGPGSYNEQFF
TRBJ2-1	TRBV2	CASPGQPYNEQFF
TRBJ1-5	TRBV19	CASSSFQAHNQPQHF
TRBJ2-7	TRBV7-8	CASSFRDSRLSSYEQYF
TRBJ1-6	TRBV11-1	CASSSIYSPLHF
TRBJ2-1	TRBV10-2	CASSDLPGLAGENEQFF
TRBJ1-1	TRBV7-9	CASRLRAGETEAFF
TRBJ2-6	TRBV29-1	CGATDSGANVLTF
TRBJ1-4	TRBV6-2/TRBV6-3	CASSYFGTGSEKLFF
TRBJ1-2	TRBV18	CASSPSGNYGYTF
TRBJ2-1	TRBV18	CASSSPWDRGYNEQFF
TRBJ2-2	TRBV6-2/TRBV6-3	CASSQDYTGELFF
TRBJ2-3	TRBV11-3	CASSLHRGTDTQYF
TRBJ2-7	TRBV4-2	CASSQAWTSGLSSYEQYF
TRBJ2-5	TRBV24-1	CATSAATGQGTQYF
TRBJ2-7	TRBV5-1	CASSMSGRGTYEQYF
TRBJ1-5	TRBV6-6	CASSYSTGAQPQHF
TRBJ2-3	TRBV19	CASSPRQGSTDTQYF
TRBJ1-6	TRBV5-1	CASSLFGDSDNSPLHF
TRBJ1-1	TRBV9	CASSVGGLPNTEAFF